The rows below give T cell receptor beta chains drawn from one sample of a study of T-cell reconstitution after alpha-beta-depleted transplantation in children. TCRdb used MiXCR to reprocess the PCR reads, holding one entry per CDR3 protein. The data contain 250,000 to 350,000 distinct CDR3 sequences, approximately 9.8% of them singletons. The sequencing here drew on PBMCs from the stem cell graft donor, taken from the stem cell graft. These receptor sequences come from a human donor who donated a stem cell graft to a child with SCID. The CDR3 runs from the conserved cysteine through the conserved F or W. Each record gives: clone size, V gene, J gene, D gene, CDR3 protein, CDR3 DNA. D genes are given only for firm matches. The size field is filled for only some rows; it gives once, few, many or a size class.

few	TRBV20-1	TRBJ2-5	NA	CSAGDWETQYF	TGCAGTGCAGGGGATTGGGAGACCCAGTACTTC
many	TRBV10-3	TRBJ2-7	TRBD1	CAISVDRATYEQYF	TGTGCCATCAGTGTGGACAGGGCCACCTACGAGCAGTACTTC
few	TRBV4-1	TRBJ1-1	NA	CASSRTDWDMLNTEAFF	TGCGCCAGCAGCCGGACCGATTGGGACATGTTGAACACTGAAGCTTTCTTT
many	TRBV27	TRBJ2-3	NA	CASLGHLSDTQYF	TGTGCCAGCTTGGGCCATCTCTCGGATACGCAGTATTTT
NA	TRBV11-2	TRBJ1-5	NA	CASSLVGAGQPQHF	TGTGCCAGCAGCTTAGTTGGAGCGGGTCAGCCCCAGCATTTT
few	TRBV6-1	TRBJ2-7	NA	CASRNSIGGLLRTYEQYF	TGTGCCAGCAGGAATTCCATCGGGGGACTCCTAAGGACCTACGAGCAGTACTTC
NA	TRBV7-6	TRBJ2-5	TRBD1	CASSQPDRGRETQYF	TGTGCCAGCAGCCAACCCGACAGGGGGCGGGAGACCCAGTACTTC
few	TRBV27	TRBJ1-5	NA	CASSLTAGPNQPQHF	TGTGCCAGCAGTTTAACAGCCGGGCCCAATCAGCCCCAGCATTTT
few	TRBV5-4	TRBJ2-7	NA	CASSSRAGDTYEQYF	TGTGCCAGCAGCTCCCGGGCAGGAGATACCTACGAGCAGTACTTC
few	TRBV9	TRBJ2-1	TRBD2	CASSEGRLASGYNEQFF	TGTGCCAGCAGCGAGGGGAGACTAGCGAGTGGATACAATGAGCAGTTCTTC
NA	TRBV29-1	TRBJ1-1	NA	CSAEGRVNTEAFF	TGCAGCGCGGAGGGGAGGGTGAACACTGAAGCTTTCTTT
few	TRBV6-5	TRBJ2-7	NA	CASSFPGEQYF	TGTGCCAGCAGTTTCCCTGGGGAGCAGTACTTC
few	TRBV5-1	TRBJ1-4	NA	CASSPGAGRIEKLFF	TGCGCCAGCAGCCCCGGGGCAGGGCGGATTGAAAAACTGTTTTTT
NA	TRBV3-1	TRBJ2-3	NA	CACSQEGPGTDTQYF	TGTGCCTGCAGCCAAGAGGGGCCAGGGACAGATACGCAGTATTTT
many	TRBV7-6	TRBJ2-7	NA	CASSLQGTYEQYF	TGTGCCAGCAGCTTACAGGGAACCTACGAGCAGTACTTC
many	TRBV7-8	TRBJ1-5	TRBD1	CASSVQGAGNQPQHF	TGTGCCAGCAGCGTACAGGGGGCTGGCAATCAGCCCCAGCATTTT
NA	TRBV7-6	TRBJ2-5	TRBD1	CASSQDRGRETQYF	TGTGCCAGCAGCCAGGACAGGGGGCGAGAGACCCAGTACTTC
NA	TRBV20-1	TRBJ1-1	NA	CSVSTGMNTEAFF	TGCAGTGTCTCGACAGGAATGAACACTGAAGCTTTCTTT
many	TRBV27	TRBJ1-2	TRBD1	CASSPSLNRGGYTF	TGTGCCAGCAGTCCGTCTCTAAACAGGGGTGGCTACACCTTC
many	TRBV6-5	TRBJ1-3	NA	CASKASSSGNTIYF	TGTGCCAGCAAGGCGTCAAGCTCTGGAAACACCATATATTTT
NA	TRBV12-3/TRBV12-4	TRBJ1-3	TRBD1	CASSPGQGHSGNTIYF	TGTGCCAGCAGTCCCGGACAGGGACACTCTGGAAACACCATATATTTT
NA	TRBV20-1	TRBJ1-5	NA	CSARDVAGVNQPQHF	TGCAGTGCTAGAGATGTGGCAGGCGTCAATCAGCCCCAGCATTTT
NA	TRBV4-2	TRBJ1-1	NA	CASSQESGAGTEAFF	TGTGCCAGCAGCCAAGAATCAGGGGCGGGCACTGAAGCTTTCTTT
few	TRBV6-6	TRBJ1-2	NA	CASSRRTIDGYTF	TGTGCCAGCAGCCGCCGGACAATCGATGGCTACACCTTC
NA	TRBV7-9	TRBJ1-4	NA	CASSLAMGSEKLFF	TGTGCCAGCAGCTTGGCCATGGGGAGTGAAAAACTGTTTTTT
NA	TRBV6-1	TRBJ1-5	TRBD1	CASSKRQGVSQPQHF	TGTGCCAGCAGCAAGAGACAGGGAGTGAGTCAGCCCCAGCATTTT
few	TRBV21-1	TRBJ2-7	NA	CASNEQYF	TGTGCCAGCAACGAGCAGTACTTC
NA	TRBV19	TRBJ1-5	TRBD1	CASRRTGNSNQPQHF	TGTGCCAGTAGGAGGACAGGGAATAGCAATCAGCCCCAGCATTTT
many	TRBV20-1	TRBJ2-5	NA	CSARKAETQYF	TGCAGTGCTAGAAAAGCCGAGACCCAGTACTTC
NA	TRBV20-1	TRBJ1-2	TRBD1	CSAFKPGQGGSYGYTF	TGCAGTGCTTTTAAACCGGGACAGGGCGGATCCTATGGCTACACCTTC
NA	TRBV7-9	TRBJ2-2	TRBD1	CASSPRTGTTTGELFF	TGTGCCAGCAGCCCCCGGACAGGGACGACGACCGGGGAGCTGTTTTTT
NA	TRBV5-5	TRBJ2-1	TRBD1	CASSLYRGSDEQFF	TGTGCCAGCAGCTTATACAGGGGATCGGATGAGCAGTTCTTC
NA	TRBV2	TRBJ2-1	NA	CASSEAHPRAGEQFF	TGTGCCAGCAGTGAAGCGCATCCCCGGGCGGGTGAGCAGTTCTTC
many	TRBV5-1	TRBJ2-3	NA	CASSSGLSTDTQYF	TGTGCCAGCAGCTCGGGACTTAGCACAGATACGCAGTATTTT
few	TRBV15	TRBJ2-1	NA	CATSRDPGSYNEQFF	TGTGCCACCAGCAGAGATCCGGGGTCCTACAATGAGCAGTTCTTC
NA	TRBV3-1	TRBJ2-3	NA	CASRPQGALGNTQYF	TGTGCCAGCCGCCCACAGGGCGCCCTGGGGAATACGCAGTATTTT
NA	TRBV6-5	TRBJ2-7	NA	CASSWGSATYEQYF	TGTGCCAGCAGTTGGGGCAGCGCAACCTACGAGCAGTACTTC
many	TRBV20-1	TRBJ1-4	NA	CSATLDSATNEKLFF	TGCAGTGCAACCCTGGACAGTGCAACTAATGAAAAACTGTTTTTT
NA	TRBV5-6	TRBJ2-7	NA	CASSAGHIYEQYF	TGTGCCAGCAGCGCCGGACACATCTACGAGCAGTACTTC
NA	TRBV10-3	TRBJ1-1	NA	CAISEWAEPIDAFF	TGTGCCATCAGTGAGTGGGCAGAGCCGATTGATGCTTTCTTT
NA	TRBV7-9	TRBJ2-7	NA	CASSGGRRSYEQYF	TGTGCCAGCTCGGGGGGCAGACGCTCCTACGAGCAGTACTTC
NA	TRBV6-5	TRBJ2-7	TRBD1	CASSSRGQGSYEQYF	TGTGCCAGCAGTTCCCGGGGACAGGGCTCCTACGAGCAGTACTTC
many	TRBV4-1	TRBJ1-4	NA	CASSQAEKLFF	TGCGCCAGCAGCCAAGCCGAAAAACTGTTTTTT
NA	TRBV12-3/TRBV12-4	TRBJ2-3	TRBD1	CASSYPGTGDTQYF	TGTGCCAGCAGTTACCCCGGGACAGGGGATACGCAGTATTTT
few	TRBV5-5	TRBJ1-5	NA	CASSLATTTRQPQHF	TGTGCCAGCAGCTTGGCCACGACCACTCGGCAGCCCCAGCATTTT
many	TRBV6-1	TRBJ1-1	NA	CASGRHGNTEAFF	TGTGCCAGCGGAAGACACGGGAACACTGAAGCTTTCTTT
few	TRBV12-3/TRBV12-4	TRBJ2-5	NA	CASSLGTRRETQYF	TGTGCCAGCAGTTTGGGGACGCGCCGGGAGACCCAGTACTTC
few	TRBV7-4	TRBJ2-1	TRBD1	CASSLGGGHSYNEQFF	TGTGCCAGCAGCTTAGGAGGGGGCCACTCCTACAATGAGCAGTTCTTC
NA	TRBV7-9	TRBJ2-7	TRBD1	CASSSFRDRAYEQYF	TGTGCCAGCAGCTCCTTCCGGGACAGGGCCTACGAGCAGTACTTC
few	TRBV20-1	TRBJ2-7	TRBD1	CSASDRGFDEQYF	TGCAGTGCTAGTGACAGGGGCTTCGACGAGCAGTACTTC
NA	TRBV4-1	TRBJ2-3	NA	CASSQVPGGTDTQYF	TGCGCCAGCAGCCAAGTACCAGGAGGCACAGATACGCAGTATTTT
NA	TRBV7-2	TRBJ2-3	NA	CASRRGGDTQYF	TGTGCCAGCAGGCGAGGGGGAGATACGCAGTATTTT
NA	TRBV12-3/TRBV12-4	TRBJ1-1	NA	CASSRAGMNTEAFF	TGTGCCAGCAGTAGAGCGGGAATGAACACTGAAGCTTTCTTT
NA	TRBV29-1	TRBJ2-5	NA	CSVLTGRETQYF	TGCAGCGTTCTGACAGGGAGGGAGACCCAGTACTTC
few	TRBV3-1	TRBJ2-5	TRBD2	CASSPGLAGAETQYF	TGTGCCAGCAGCCCGGGACTAGCGGGGGCGGAGACCCAGTACTTC
few	TRBV10-3	TRBJ1-2	NA	CAITPGGEYGYTF	TGTGCCATCACCCCAGGCGGGGAGTATGGCTACACCTTC
few	TRBV10-3	TRBJ2-1	NA	CAISDPTVSSPYNEQFF	TGTGCCATCAGTGACCCTACGGTGAGCAGCCCCTACAATGAGCAGTTCTTC
NA	TRBV7-8	TRBJ2-3	NA	CASSLGQWTQYF	TGTGCCAGCAGCTTAGGACAGTGGACGCAGTATTTT